The 20 T cell receptor beta chains in this list originate from one sample, sequenced in a study of Ad26.COV2.S vaccination and SARS-CoV-2 variants. Described treatment: about 20 received Ad26.COV2.S at low or high dose, single or two shots; several received placebo; per-sample allocation not given. Day 63 following the first vaccine or placebo injection was when the samples were taken. Measured with immunoSEQ multiplex PCR; TCRdb has only the in-frame clones, and not every one. This table holds about 380,000 clones, around four fifths found once. This specimen was peripheral blood, taken in a trial of Ad26.COV2.S vaccine versus placebo. The origin of the receptors is a person between 18 and 65 years old who received the Ad26.COV2.S COVID-19 vaccine or a placebo.

The chain uses TRBV7-9 and TRBJ2-1, with 9 bases aligning to TRBD2. Germline V gene sequence: CDR1 SEHNR, CDR2 FQNEAQ (reference sequence). The CDR3 sequence is 15 residues long. V shed 0 bases and J 10 bases; nucleotides not matched to a gene: 7. The CDR3 is CASSLAGRLAGEQFF. The CDR3 coding sequence is TGTGCCAGCAGCTTAGCGGGCCGGCTAGCGGGAGAGCAGTTCTTC.

The rearrangement uses TRBV7-9 and TRBJ1-4; D is ambiguous. Germline V gene data show CDR1 as SEHNR and CDR2 as FQNEAQ (reference sequence). Between the trimmed V and J ends, which lost 0 bases and 3 bases, there was a span of 14 bases. The CDR3 runs to 17 residues. The CDR3 loop reads CASSLAPRTGANEKLFF. CDR3 nucleotides: TGTGCCAGCAGCTTAGCCCCCCGGACGGGAGCTAATGAAAAACTGTTTTTT.

Comment on this clone: This same CDR3 is encoded by further DNA sequences in the sample. The CDR3 sequence is CASSLRETQYF. The CDR3 bases are TGTGCCAGCAGCTTAAGGGAGACCCAGTACTTC. The chain links TRBV11-3 to TRBJ2-5; D is ambiguous. Trimming removed 2 bases from V and 5 bases from J, with 3 bases in between. Germline assignment: CDR1 SGHNT and CDR2 YENEEA. This CDR3 has 11 residues.

The V gene is TRBV3-1 (or the pseudogene TRBV3-2), the J gene TRBJ2-7; no firm D call. Germline lookup yields CDR1 LGHDT and CDR2 YNNKEL (reference sequence). This CDR3 region has 15 residues. Between the trimmed V and J ends, which lost 0 bases and 3 bases, there was a span of 12 bases. The CDR3 DNA sequence: TGTGCCAGCAGCCAAGATCTAGGCCGCTTCTACGAGCAGTACTTC. Its translation is CASSQDLGRFYEQYF.

The chain is built from TRBV5-1 and TRBJ1-2; D is perhaps TRBD1 (5 bases). Trimming took 3 bases from V and 7 from J, leaving 16 bases between them. The CDR3 sequence is 14 residues long. CDR1 and CDR2 (germline): SGHRS, YFSETQ. The CDR3 protein is CASSWGDSSGGYTF. CDR3 DNA: TGCGCCAGCAGCTGGGGGGACTCTTCGGGTGGCTACACCTTC. Based on the CDR3 plus reference TRBV5-1 and TRBJ1-2, the full variable domain is KAGVTQTPRYLIKTRGQQVTLSCSPISGHRSVSWYQQTPGQGLQFLFEYFSETQRNKGNFPGRFSGRQFSNSRSEMNVSTLELGDSALYLCASSWGDSSGGYTFGSGTRLTVV.

The CDR3 region has the DNA TGTGCCAGCAGCTTAGTATGGGAGAACACTGAAGCTTTCTTT. Protein sequence: CASSLVWENTEAFF. This chain connects TRBV7-9 to TRBJ1-1, with D uncertain. Germline loops: CDR1 SEHNR, CDR2 FQNEAQ (reference sequence). The V gene lost 1 base and the J gene lost 1 base, with 7 bases spanning the gap. The CDR3 covers 14 residues. The full variable domain, in which reference TRBV7-9 and TRBJ1-1 provide the parts outside the CDR3, is DTGVSQNPRHKITKRGQNVTFRCDPISEHNRLYWYRQTLGQGPEFLTYFQNEAQLEKSRLLSDRFSAERPKGSFSTLEIQRTEQGDSAMYLCASSLVWENTEAFFGQGTRLTVV.

This sequence joins TRBV23-1 and TRBJ1-5, with 7 bases lining up with TRBD1. TRBV23-1 is an ORF, with its function uncertain. This CDR3 spans 16 amino acids. The V and J ends lost 0 bases and 4 bases, in that order; junction bases with no gene match: 6. The CDR3 nucleotides are TGCGCCAGCAGTCAATCCCGGACAGGAACTAATCAGCCCCAGCATTTT. This encodes CASSQSRTGTNQPQHF.

This clone was found a few times. The V call is TRBV5-1, the J call TRBJ2-7; 7 bases line up with TRBD1. CDR3 length equals 15 residues. Germline assignment: CDR1 SGHRS and CDR2 YFSETQ. Trimming took 2 bases from V and 3 from J; bases not matched to a gene: 8. CDR3 amino acids: CASSFEGQGDYEQYF. CDR3 DNA: TGCGCCAGCAGCTTCGAGGGTCAGGGGGACTACGAGCAGTACTTC.

The V gene is TRBV5-6, the J gene TRBJ2-5, with D perhaps TRBD2 (6 bases). There are 15 residues in the CDR3. Trimming took off 4 bases at V and 5 bases at J, with 18 bases between the two ends. CDR1 and CDR2 (germline): SGHDT, YYEEEE. CDR3 amino acids: CASSPLGGVGETQYF. As DNA, the CDR3 is TGTGCCAGCAGCCCGCTGGGGGGAGTGGGGGAGACCCAGTACTTC.

This chain uses TRBV19 with TRBJ2-1; 11 bases fit TRBD2. The V segment lost 5 bases and the J segment 2 bases; nucleotides outside the gene matches: 14. Germline lookup yields CDR1 LNHDA and CDR2 SQIVND (reference sequence). CDR3 size: 19 residues. The CDR3: CASSPRGSGRAIAYNEQFF. In nucleotides, the CDR3 is TGTGCCAGTAGTCCTCGGGGTAGCGGGAGGGCCATCGCCTACAATGAGCAGTTCTTC.

This rearrangement joins TRBV10-3 to TRBJ1-5; 7 nucleotides agree with TRBD1. Unmatched junction bases numbered 9, after V lost 10 bases and J lost 0 bases. The CDR3 is 15 residues long. The germline CDR1 and CDR2 sequences are ENHRY and SYGVKD. The CDR3 reads CATLAGGYSNQPQHF. The CDR3 DNA is TGTGCCACCCTCGCAGGGGGGTATAGCAATCAGCCCCAGCATTTT.

The chain is built from TRBV11-3 and TRBJ2-7; D could derive from TRBD1 or TRBD2 (6 bases each). CDR1 is SGHNT and CDR2 is YENEEA in the germline V gene. This CDR3 has 13 residues. Trimming left V 5 bases short and J 6 bases short, with 14 bases between. This chain's CDR3 is CASSRTGRSEQYF. The CDR3 DNA reads as TGTGCCAGCAGCCGAACAGGGAGGAGCGAGCAGTACTTC.

The chain has TRBV19 and TRBJ2-3, with 7 bases that match TRBD1. The J segment lost 2 bases and the V segment lost 3 bases, leaving 14 bases of the junction unmatched. CDR3 length equals 18 residues. Germline values: CDR1 LNHDA, CDR2 SQIVND (reference sequence). The CDR3 sequence: CASSIPSRTGLYTDTQYF. For the CDR3, the DNA is TGTGCCAGTAGTATTCCCTCCCGGACAGGCCTCTACACAGATACGCAGTATTTT.

The chain uses TRBV5-5 and TRBJ2-1; TRBD2 matches 9 bases. The V segment lost 4 bases and the J segment 6 bases; nucleotides outside the gene matches: 17. This CDR3 has 18 amino acids. The germline CDR1 and CDR2 sequences are SGHKS and YYEKEE (reference sequence). This chain's CDR3 is CASSRTRHAGGQGNEQFF. CDR3 DNA sequence: TGTGCCAGCAGCCGCACGAGGCACGCGGGGGGGCAGGGCAATGAGCAGTTCTTC.

This sequence joins TRBV9 and TRBJ2-7, with D possibly TRBD2 on 5 matching bases. The ends were cut back, 3 bases at V and 6 bases at J, with 10 bases in the middle. This CDR3 comprises 12 residues. Per the germline V gene, CDR1 is SGDLS and CDR2 is YYNGEE. CDR3 nucleotide sequence: TGTGCCAGCAGCGACCTTGGAGGCGAGCAGTACTTC. Translation gives CASSDLGGEQYF.

V gene TRBV6-2 or TRBV6-3 combines with J gene TRBJ2-7; D unresolved. The germline V gene encodes CDR1 MNHEY and CDR2 SVGEGT. V dropped 4 bases and J dropped 3 bases, with 10 bases sitting between them. The CDR3 spans 13 residues. DNA for the CDR3: TGTGCCAGCAGTTCCGACGTAGGCTACGAGCAGTACTTC. Translated, it gives CASSSDVGYEQYF.

The rearrangement joins TRBV28 to TRBJ2-3; no clear D. Germline lookup yields CDR1 MDHEN and CDR2 SYDVKM. CDR3 length equals 14 residues. With 3 bases removed from V and 1 base from J, the gap between germline ends came to 8 bases. CDR3 sequence: CASSLMVGTDTQYF. As DNA, the CDR3 is TGTGCCAGCAGTTTGATGGTCGGCACAGATACGCAGTATTTT.

The chain uses TRBV19 and TRBJ1-6; no definite D call. Looked up from germline, CDR1 is LNHDA and CDR2 is SQIVND (reference sequence). The CDR3 is 13 amino acids. Trimming pared 3 bases from V and 8 bases from J, leaving 8 bases between. The CDR3: CASSIGRYSPLHF. The CDR3 DNA follows: TGTGCCAGTAGTATCGGACGGTATTCACCCCTCCACTTT.

The gene calls are TRBV7-2 and TRBJ1-5; possibly TRBD1 for D (5 bases). This CDR3 comprises 14 residues. The germline gives CDR1 SGHTA, CDR2 FQGNSA. Trimming took 2 bases from V and 10 from J, leaving 15 bases between them. For the CDR3, the DNA is TGTGCCAGCAGCTTATTGGGGGGAGTAGGACCCCAGCATTTT. It codes for CASSLLGGVGPQHF. Looking up the rest from reference TRBV7-2 and TRBJ1-5 gives the full variable domain: GAGVSQSPSNKVTEKGKDVELRCDPISGHTALYWYRQSLGQGLEFLIYFQGNSAPDKSGLPSDRFSAERTGGSVSTLTIQRTQQEDSAVYLCASSLLGGVGPQHFGDGTRLSIL.

The chain employs TRBV29-1 and TRBJ2-5; D is unresolved. Trimming removed 5 bases from V and 5 bases from J, with 9 bases in between. The germline V gene encodes CDR1 SQVTM and CDR2 ANQGSEA. CDR3 length: 11 residues. The CDR3 sequence: CSVRPRETQYF. DNA for the CDR3: TGCAGCGTTCGGCCTCGGGAGACCCAGTACTTC. The full variable domain, its missing parts supplied by reference TRBV29-1 and TRBJ2-5, is SAVISQKPSRDICQRGTSLTIQCQVDSQVTMMFWYRQQPGQSLTLIATANQGSEATYESGFVIDKFPISRPNLTFSTLTVSNMSPEDSSIYLCSVRPRETQYFGPGTRLLVL.